The clone carrying this T cell receptor (beta chain) was observed a few times. The V and J ends lost 11 bases and 5 bases respectively, with 13 bases between them. Germline CDR1 and CDR2: SEHNR and FQNEAQ (reference sequence). This CDR3 has 12 residues. The Seattle patients, enrolled during active infection, were followed longitudinally. Per the original data handling: Using reference gene primer amplification, nucleated cell counts were estimated. The method was immunoSEQ multiplex PCR; TCRdb's version includes in-frame clones alone and lacks a portion of them. V, J and clone size are those of that table, while D and trimming were read from the DNA. The top ten clones hold roughly 2.2% of a sample with about 210,000 clones, roughly 85% of them seen once. These data originate in a study of blood T cell repertoires in COVID-19. Whole-study context: Italy, Spain and the United States were the sources of the convalescent and acute COVID-19 samples.

This clonotype originated in a woman in her sixties or seventies with COVID-19, enrolled during active disease. Source material: peripheral blood. The chain joins TRBV7-9 to TRBJ1-5; TRBD1 is a possible D gene (6 bases). As DNA, the CDR3 is TGTGCCTGGGGGGGGCGACATCAGCCCCAGCATTTT. Its translation: CAWGGRHQPQHF. Supplemented by reference TRBV7-9 and TRBJ1-5, the full variable domain reads DTGVSQNPRHKITKRGQNVTFRCDPISEHNRLYWYRQTLGQGPEFLTYFQNEAQLEKSRLLSDRFSAERPKGSFSTLEIQRTEQGDSAMYLCAWGGRHQPQHFGDGTRLSIL.